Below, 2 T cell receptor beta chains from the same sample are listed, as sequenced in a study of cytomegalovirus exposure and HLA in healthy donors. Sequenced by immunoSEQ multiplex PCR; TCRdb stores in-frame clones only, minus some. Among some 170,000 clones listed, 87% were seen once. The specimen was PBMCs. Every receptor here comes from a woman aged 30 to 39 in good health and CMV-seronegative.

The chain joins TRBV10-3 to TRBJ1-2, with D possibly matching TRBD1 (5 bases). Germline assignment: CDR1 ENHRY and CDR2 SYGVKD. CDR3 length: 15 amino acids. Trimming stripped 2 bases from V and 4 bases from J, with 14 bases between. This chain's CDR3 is CAISEQAGPIYGYTF. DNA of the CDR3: TGTGCCATCAGTGAGCAGGCAGGGCCGATCTATGGCTACACCTTC.

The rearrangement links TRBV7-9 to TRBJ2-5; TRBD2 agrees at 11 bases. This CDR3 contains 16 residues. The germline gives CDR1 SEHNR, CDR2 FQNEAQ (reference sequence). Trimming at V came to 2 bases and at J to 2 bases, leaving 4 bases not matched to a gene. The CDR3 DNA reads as TGTGCCAGCAGCTTAACTAGACTAGCGGGACAAGAGACCCAGTACTTC. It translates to CASSLTRLAGQETQYF.